The 22 T cell receptor beta chains reported below all come from one sample, sequenced in a study of blood T cell repertoires in COVID-19. Assay used: immunoSEQ multiplex PCR; TCRdb lists only in-frame clones, some missing. The table records a few hundred thousand clones, around 83% of them present only once. The specimen was peripheral blood. These receptor sequences come from a woman between 35 and 50 years old who had recovered from COVID-19.

The rearrangement uses TRBV19 and TRBJ1-2; TRBD1 matches at 10 bases. V trimming: 6 bases; J trimming: 3 bases; junction bases outside the gene matches: 10. Germline loops: CDR1 LNHDA, CDR2 SQIVND (reference sequence). The length of the CDR3 is 16 residues. The CDR3 DNA follows: TGTGCCAGTAGCAGTGACAGGGGGCAAGGGTACTATGGCTACACCTTC. It encodes CASSSDRGQGYYGYTF.

This sequence joins TRBV4-2 and TRBJ1-1; perhaps TRBD1 as D (6 bases). The germline gives CDR1 LGHNA, CDR2 YNFKEQ. This CDR3 is built from 14 residues. V lost 1 base, J lost 6 bases, and 12 bases lay in between. CDR3 bases: TGTGCCAGCAGCCAAGTCGCAGGGGCTGCTGAAGCTTTCTTT. As protein: CASSQVAGAAEAFF.

Comments on this clone: Other DNA sequences in the sample encode the same CDR3. This rearrangement joins TRBV5-1 to TRBJ2-7; D is unclear. Trimming pared 0 bases from V and 1 base from J, leaving 5 bases between. This CDR3 region has 13 residues. Per germline, CDR1 SGHRS and CDR2 YFSETQ. The CDR3 DNA sequence: TGCGCCAGCAGCTTGGTCGCGTCCTACGAGCAGTACTTC. This codes for CASSLVASYEQYF.

The chain recombines TRBV12-3 or TRBV12-4 with TRBJ2-7, with D possibly matching TRBD2 (6 bases). The CDR3 consists of 13 residues. The germline V and J ends were trimmed by 4 bases and 3 bases, with 10 bases remaining between them. CDR3 residues: CASSYGGDYEQYF. DNA for the CDR3: TGTGCCAGCAGTTACGGGGGTGACTACGAGCAGTACTTC.

This chain uses TRBV5-1 with TRBJ1-1; 7 bases map to TRBD1. Germline assignment: CDR1 SGHRS and CDR2 YFSETQ. V was pared by 0 bases and J by 1 base, with 3 bases of the junction left unmatched. The CDR3 is 15 residues long. This chain's CDR3 is CASSLVPGGNTEAFF. CDR3 in DNA: TGCGCCAGCAGCTTGGTACCAGGGGGGAACACTGAAGCTTTCTTT.

This clone came up a few times. V gene TRBV12-3 or TRBV12-4 combines with J gene TRBJ1-5, with 7 bases fitting TRBD1. J lost 5 bases, V lost 6 bases, and 4 bases had no gene match. The CDR3 covers 13 residues. The CDR3 DNA reads as TGTGCCAGCAGCCGGGACAGATATCAGCCCCAGCATTTT. It translates to CASSRDRYQPQHF.

This clone was counted once. The CDR3 is CASSSYQETQYF. Here the CDR3 DNA reads TGTGCCAGCTCATCCTACCAAGAGACCCAGTACTTC. This chain links TRBV18 with TRBJ2-5; D ambiguous. The CDR3 is 12 amino acids. With 5 bases removed from V and 0 bases from J, the gap between germline ends came to 4 bases. Per germline, CDR1 KGHSH and CDR2 LQKENI.

This clone was recorded many times. This chain connects TRBV30 to TRBJ1-2; D is unclear. From germline, CDR1 is GTSNPN and CDR2 SVGIG (reference sequence). Trimming took off 5 bases at V and 5 bases at J, with 15 bases between the two ends. This CDR3 spans 13 amino acids. The CDR3 region has the DNA TGTGCCTGGGGCCGGGATCGTCCGTATGGCTACACCTTC. Encoded protein: CAWGRDRPYGYTF. The entire variable domain, with the rest obtained from reference TRBV30 and TRBJ1-2, is as follows: SQTIHQWPATLVQPVGSPLSLECTVEGTSNPNLYWYRQAAGRGLQLLFYSVGIGQISSEVPQNLSASRPQDRQFILSSKKLLLSDSGFYLCAWGRDRPYGYTFGSGTRLTVV.

This clone was detected only once. V and J are TRBV19 and TRBJ2-2, with 9 bases aligning to TRBD2. The germline V gene has CDR1 LNHDA and CDR2 SQIVND (reference sequence). With V trimmed by 6 bases and J by 8 bases, 7 bases remained unmatched. This CDR3 comprises 14 residues. The CDR3 DNA is TGTGCCAGTAGCAAAGCGGGGGGTAGGGGGGAGCTGTTTTTT. Its protein product is CASSKAGGRGELFF.

The V gene is TRBV4-2, the J gene TRBJ2-1, with 9 bases lining up with TRBD1. The germline V gene has CDR1 LGHNA and CDR2 YNFKEQ. This CDR3 spans 14 amino acids. J gave up 8 bases and V 5 bases, and 7 bases lay outside the gene matches. The CDR3 reads CASSVGQGSDEQFF. CDR3 nucleotides: TGTGCCAGCAGCGTCGGACAGGGGAGCGATGAGCAGTTCTTC.

This chain connects TRBV28 to TRBJ1-3, with 7 nucleotides matching TRBD1. This CDR3 contains 17 residues. V gave up 6 bases and J gave up 0 bases; unmatched junction bases: 11. Germline V gene data show CDR1 as MDHEN and CDR2 as SYDVKM. In nucleotides, the CDR3 is TGTGCCAGCAGATCCCCGGGACAGTTTAGCTCTGGAAACACCATATATTTT. Protein sequence: CASRSPGQFSSGNTIYF.

This clone came up once. This rearrangement joins TRBV28 to TRBJ1-6, with D uncertain. The germline V gene has CDR1 MDHEN and CDR2 SYDVKM. Trimming left V 3 bases short and J 7 bases short, with 19 bases between. This CDR3 is built from 17 residues. In DNA, the CDR3 is TGTGCCAGCAGTTTTGGTCGGAGGCGAACCGGGAATTCACCCCTCCACTTT. It yields the protein CASSFGRRRTGNSPLHF.

The chain couples TRBV5-5 to TRBJ1-3, with a tentative D call TRBD1 (5 bases). The CDR3 runs 14 residues. Trimming took 5 bases from V and 1 from J, leaving 10 bases between them. The germline V gene has CDR1 SGHKS and CDR2 YYEKEE (reference sequence). As DNA, the CDR3 is TGTGCCAGCAGAGCGACAGTGTCTGGAAACACCATATATTTT. Translation: CASRATVSGNTIYF.

The rearrangement links TRBV11-3 to TRBJ1-1, with D uncertain. This CDR3 spans 12 amino acids. The V end was cut by 5 bases, the J end by 6 bases, with 10 bases between. Germline V CDR1 and CDR2: SGHNT, YENEEA. The CDR3, as DNA: TGTGCCAGCAGCCTCGACTGGGCTGAAGCTTTCTTT. It codes for CASSLDWAEAFF.

The chain uses TRBV18 and TRBJ2-2; D is undetermined. Germline-derived CDR1 and CDR2 are KGHSH and LQKENI. The CDR3 spans 16 residues. The V end lost 3 bases, the J end lost 0 bases, and 11 bases lay between the germline ends. The CDR3 DNA reads TGTGCCAGCTCACCCAACCTTACACCGAACACCGGGGAGCTGTTTTTT. It yields the protein CASSPNLTPNTGELFF.

For this clone: The junction does not match germline at one end; this may be a read error. The rearrangement uses TRBV18 and TRBJ2-5; 7 bases are shared with TRBD2. There are 13 residues in the CDR3. CDR1 and CDR2 from the germline V gene are KGHSH and LQKENI. CDR3 protein: CASSPGSGAARHF. In DNA, the CDR3 is TGTGCCAGCTCACCAGGGAGCGGGGCCGCCAGGCACTTC. The full variable domain, its missing parts supplied by reference TRBV18 and TRBJ2-5, is NAGVMQNPRHLVRRRGQEARLRCSPMKGHSHVYWYRQLPEEGLKFMVYLQKENIIDESGMPKERFSAEFPKEGPSILRIQQVVRGDSAAYFCASSPGSGAARHFGPGTRLLVL.

This clone was observed a single time. The rearrangement uses TRBV6-1 and TRBJ1-2, with D tentatively TRBD1 (6 bases). Germline loops: CDR1 MNHNS, CDR2 SASEGT. V was pared by 1 base and J by 4 bases, with 10 bases between. The CDR3 has 14 residues. CDR3 nucleotide sequence: TGTGCCAGCAGTGAAGGGACAGCTCTCTATGGCTACACCTTC. Encoded protein: CASSEGTALYGYTF.

This chain joins TRBV5-1 and TRBJ1-2; TRBD1 aligns across 8 bases. This CDR3 has 13 amino acids. Per the germline V gene, CDR1 is SGHRS and CDR2 is YFSETQ. Trimming removed 4 bases from V and 6 bases from J; junction bases left unmatched: 5. Written as DNA, the CDR3 is TGCGCCAGCAGCCCCGGACAGGGCCATGGCTACACCTTC. Translation: CASSPGQGHGYTF. Based on the CDR3 plus reference TRBV5-1 and TRBJ1-2, the full variable domain is KAGVTQTPRYLIKTRGQQVTLSCSPISGHRSVSWYQQTPGQGLQFLFEYFSETQRNKGNFPGRFSGRQFSNSRSEMNVSTLELGDSALYLCASSPGQGHGYTFGSGTRLTVV.

This clone was recorded a few times. This sequence joins TRBV24-1 and TRBJ2-5; D perhaps matches TRBD1 (6 bases). V was clipped by 2 bases and J by 1 base, with 10 bases between them. The CDR3 consists of 15 residues. Germline V gene data show CDR1 as KGHDR and CDR2 as SFDVKD. The CDR3 is CATSDSWTAQETQYF. Here the CDR3 DNA reads TGTGCCACCAGTGATTCCTGGACAGCCCAAGAGACCCAGTACTTC.

V usage is TRBV5-4 and J usage is TRBJ2-3; no clear D. This CDR3 spans 13 amino acids. The germline V gene has CDR1 SGHNT and CDR2 YYREEE (reference sequence). Trimming pared 2 bases from V and 8 bases from J, leaving 12 bases between. CDR3 amino acids: CASSFRGSRTQYF. The CDR3, as DNA: TGTGCCAGCAGCTTTAGAGGCAGTCGTACGCAGTATTTT.

The rearrangement links TRBV28 to TRBJ1-6, with 11 bases lining up with TRBD1. With V trimmed by 3 bases and J by 9 bases, 4 bases remained unmatched. Germline V gene data show CDR1 as MDHEN and CDR2 as SYDVKM. The CDR3 consists of 15 residues. The CDR3 sequence: CASSLPGTGGSPLHF. CDR3 DNA sequence: TGTGCCAGCAGTTTGCCCGGGACAGGGGGTTCACCCCTCCACTTT.

The chain uses TRBV19 and TRBJ2-5; the match to TRBD1 covers 9 bases. V lost 7 bases and J lost 5; bases outside the gene matches: 8. Germline CDR1 is LNHDA and CDR2 is SQIVND (reference sequence). CDR3 length: 14 amino acids. CDR3 protein: CASMPGQGWETQYF. CDR3 sequence (DNA): TGTGCCAGTATGCCGGGACAGGGTTGGGAGACCCAGTACTTC.